A selection of T cell receptor beta chains follows, all from one sample in a study of response to subunit inactivated influenza vaccine. Each CDR3 protein gets one entry after TCRdb re-called the RT-PCR reads with MiXCR. The table has about 650,000 distinct CDR3 sequences, 15% to 17% seen once. The sequences come from PBMCs from blood, collected 11 to 12 days after vaccination. All receptors derive from a man aged 50-59 years who received an inactivated influenza vaccine. CDR3s include the opening cysteine and the closing phenylalanine or tryptophan. The order of the fields is D gene, CDR3 length, V gene, clone size, J gene, CDR3 protein, CDR3 DNA. D genes are given only for firm matches. Clone size appears in some rows only: once, few, many, or a class for an expanded clone.

d_gene: TRBD1; len: 16; v_gene: TRBV28; abundance: .; j_gene: TRBJ2-3; CDR3aa: CALQTWTGGAADTQYF; CDR3nt: TGTGCCTTACAGACCTGGACAGGGGGCGCAGCAGATACGCAGTATTTT
d_gene: TRBD2; len: 17; v_gene: TRBV20-1; abundance: few; j_gene: TRBJ2-7; CDR3aa: CSATTTSGRAAFGEQYF; CDR3nt: TGCAGTGCTACAACGACTAGCGGGAGGGCCGCGTTTGGCGAGCAGTACTTC
d_gene: .; len: 15; v_gene: TRBV10-2; abundance: many; j_gene: TRBJ2-1; CDR3aa: CASSESSLNGNEQFF; CDR3nt: TGCGCCAGCAGTGAGTCGAGTCTGAACGGCAATGAGCAGTTCTTC
d_gene: TRBD1; len: 15; v_gene: TRBV7-2; abundance: many; j_gene: TRBJ1-2; CDR3aa: CASSPRTGGAYGYTF; CDR3nt: TGTGCCAGCAGCCCCCGGACAGGGGGGGCCTATGGCTACACCTTC
d_gene: .; len: 15; v_gene: TRBV20-1; abundance: few; j_gene: TRBJ1-5; CDR3aa: CSVTPPTGFNQPQHF; CDR3nt: TGCAGTGTCACACCACCAACAGGGTTCAATCAGCCCCAGCATTTT
d_gene: TRBD2; len: 17; v_gene: TRBV7-8; abundance: .; j_gene: TRBJ2-3; CDR3aa: CASSLRLAGVRKDTQYF; CDR3nt: TGTGCCAGCAGCTTAAGGCTAGCGGGAGTGAGGAAAGATACGCAGTATTTT
d_gene: .; len: 13; v_gene: TRBV4-3; abundance: .; j_gene: TRBJ2-1; CDR3aa: CASSHFPGSEQFF; CDR3nt: TGCGCCAGCAGCCATTTCCCCGGGAGTGAGCAGTTCTTC
d_gene: TRBD2; len: 16; v_gene: TRBV7-2; abundance: .; j_gene: TRBJ2-5; CDR3aa: CASSLWASGGAETQYF; CDR3nt: TGTGCCAGCAGCTTATGGGCTAGCGGGGGGGCCGAGACCCAGTACTTC
d_gene: .; len: 17; v_gene: TRBV20-1; abundance: .; j_gene: TRBJ1-3; CDR3aa: CSAPDRGPGEYGNTIYF; CDR3nt: TGCAGTGCCCCAGACCGGGGGCCAGGGGAATATGGAAACACCATATATTTT
d_gene: .; len: 14; v_gene: TRBV7-9; abundance: few; j_gene: TRBJ2-2; CDR3aa: CASSSPRGTGELFF; CDR3nt: TGTGCCAGCAGCTCCCCCCGGGGGACCGGGGAGCTGTTTTTT
d_gene: .; len: 13; v_gene: TRBV7-8; abundance: .; j_gene: TRBJ2-5; CDR3aa: CASSAGGYRTQYF; CDR3nt: TGTGCCAGCAGCGCTGGCGGATATCGGACCCAGTACTTC
d_gene: TRBD1; len: 16; v_gene: TRBV5-1; abundance: .; j_gene: TRBJ2-1; CDR3aa: CASSLPGTGIYNEQFF; CDR3nt: TGCGCCAGCAGCTTACCCGGGACAGGGATATACAATGAGCAGTTCTTC
d_gene: .; len: 16; v_gene: TRBV7-9; abundance: few; j_gene: TRBJ2-3; CDR3aa: CASSLTPDRPPDTQYF; CDR3nt: TGTGCCAGCAGCTTAACCCCCGACAGGCCCCCAGATACGCAGTATTTT
d_gene: .; len: 14; v_gene: TRBV29-1; abundance: .; j_gene: TRBJ2-1; CDR3aa: CSVEEGSEPSEQFF; CDR3nt: TGCAGCGTTGAAGAGGGCAGTGAACCAAGTGAGCAGTTCTTC
d_gene: TRBD1; len: 13; v_gene: TRBV7-2; abundance: few; j_gene: TRBJ2-7; CDR3aa: CASSRTGNDEQYF; CDR3nt: TGTGCCAGCAGCCGGACAGGGAACGACGAGCAGTACTTC
d_gene: .; len: 16; v_gene: TRBV11-2; abundance: .; j_gene: TRBJ2-3; CDR3aa: CASSTTGEGNTDTQYF; CDR3nt: TGTGCCAGCAGCACAACAGGGGAGGGGAACACAGATACGCAGTATTTT
d_gene: .; len: 12; v_gene: TRBV24-1; abundance: .; j_gene: TRBJ2-4; CDR3aa: CASPPAKNIQYF; CDR3nt: TGTGCCTCCCCGCCAGCCAAAAACATTCAGTACTTC
d_gene: .; len: 17; v_gene: TRBV19; abundance: .; j_gene: TRBJ1-1; CDR3aa: CASSIGRGIRLNTEAFF; CDR3nt: TGTGCCAGTAGTATAGGCAGGGGAATAAGATTGAACACTGAAGCTTTCTTT
d_gene: .; len: 13; v_gene: TRBV12-3/TRBV12-4; abundance: few; j_gene: TRBJ2-1; CDR3aa: CASSFSYYNEQFF; CDR3nt: TGTGCCAGCAGTTTTTCTTACTACAATGAGCAGTTCTTC
d_gene: .; len: 13; v_gene: TRBV7-2; abundance: many; j_gene: TRBJ2-1; CDR3aa: CASSTTLDHEQFF; CDR3nt: TGTGCCAGCAGCACCACCCTAGATCATGAGCAGTTCTTC
d_gene: .; len: 17; v_gene: TRBV5-1; abundance: many; j_gene: TRBJ2-2; CDR3aa: CASSRRAGAANTGELFF; CDR3nt: TGCGCCAGCAGCCGGAGGGCCGGAGCGGCGAACACCGGGGAGCTGTTTTTT
d_gene: .; len: 18; v_gene: TRBV6-5; abundance: few; j_gene: TRBJ2-5; CDR3aa: CASSYSNPTRRYQETQYF; CDR3nt: TGTGCCAGCAGTTACTCCAACCCGACTAGGCGATACCAAGAGACCCAGTACTTC
d_gene: TRBD1; len: 16; v_gene: TRBV5-1; abundance: .; j_gene: TRBJ1-1; CDR3aa: CASSLMGQGANTEAFF; CDR3nt: TGCGCCAGCAGCTTGATGGGACAGGGGGCGAACACTGAAGCTTTCTTT